This T cell receptor beta chain was identified during a study of blood T cell repertoires in COVID-19. The CDR3 spans 15 residues. Germline V gene lookup returns CDR1 SGDLS and CDR2 YYNGEE. With 0 bases clipped from V and 4 bases from J, the junction kept 3 bases outside the gene matches. For this clone: The same CDR3 is also encoded by other DNA sequences in this sample.

Profiling relied on immunoSEQ multiplex PCR, and the TCRdb table lists in-frame clones only, not all of them. The sample holds 66,000 or so clones, more than 70% seen once. The specimen sequenced was peripheral blood. This receptor was taken from a man aged 45-60 years with active COVID-19. The V call is TRBV9, the J call TRBJ2-5, with 10 bases aligning to TRBD1. CDR3 sequence (DNA): TGTGCCAGCAGCGTAGGACAGGGGGCGCGAGAGACCCAGTACTTC. Its translation: CASSVGQGARETQYF.